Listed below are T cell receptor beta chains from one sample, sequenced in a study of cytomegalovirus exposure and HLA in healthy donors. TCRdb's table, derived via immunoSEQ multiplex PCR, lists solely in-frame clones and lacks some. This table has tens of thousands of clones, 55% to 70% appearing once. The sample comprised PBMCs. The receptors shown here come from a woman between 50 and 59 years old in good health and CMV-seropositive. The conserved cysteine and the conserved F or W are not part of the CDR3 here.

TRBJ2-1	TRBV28	ASSLGPSGGEQF
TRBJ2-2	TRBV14	ASSIQGAGGELF
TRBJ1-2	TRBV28	ASNFGFTRDRGLRNYGYT
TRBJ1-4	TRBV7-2	ASSSWQGGGEKLF
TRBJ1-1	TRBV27	ASSPEMGGTEAF
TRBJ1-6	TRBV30	AWSVTGPWDSFNSPLH
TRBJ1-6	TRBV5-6	ASSLELGQINSPLH
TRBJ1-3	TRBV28	ASLPGGAGISGNTIY
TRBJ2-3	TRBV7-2	ASSPQLAATDTQY
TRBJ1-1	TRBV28	ASSFWGDGIVEAF
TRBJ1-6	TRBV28	ASSFRDPYNSPLH
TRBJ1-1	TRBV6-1	ASSERLRGGDTEAF